The entry that follows covers one T cell receptor (beta chain) sequence. This entry is derived from a study of blood T cell repertoires in COVID-19. The V and J ends lost 4 bases and 0 bases, in that order; junction bases with no gene match: 3. Germline loops: CDR1 SGHAT, CDR2 FQDESV (reference sequence). The CDR3 runs to 15 residues. Data came from immunoSEQ multiplex PCR; TCRdb stores just in-frame clones and leaves some out. Among a few hundred thousand clones listed, roughly 90% were seen once. The sequence came from a man younger than 40 who had recovered from COVID-19. V is TRBV11-1 and J is TRBJ2-3, with 8 bases that match TRBD2. Input material: peripheral blood. The CDR3 region is CASSSGGPSTDTQYF. Written as DNA, the CDR3 is TGTGCCAGCAGCTCGGGGGGGCCCAGCACAGATACGCAGTATTTT.